A single sample is the source of the 28 T cell receptor beta chains below, sequenced in a study of T cell responses to AZD1222 COVID-19 vaccine. Repertoires were generated with immunoSEQ multiplex PCR, while TCRdb's copy carries only in-frame clones and drops some. The profile shows 100,000 to 150,000 clones, around 89% of them singletons. Sequencing used peripheral blood, obtained on day 0 of MenACWY control vaccination. Every receptor here comes from an adult in good health.

J is TRBJ2-3 and V is TRBV9; maybe TRBD2 (5 bases). The CDR3 covers 14 residues. Trimming pared 3 bases from V and 0 bases from J, leaving 8 bases between. Germline V lookup: CDR1 SGDLS, CDR2 YYNGEE. In DNA form, the CDR3 reads TGTGCCAGCAGCGCCCGGACTAGCACAGATACGCAGTATTTT. This translates into CASSARTSTDTQYF.

The rearrangement links TRBV27 to TRBJ2-3; D is perhaps TRBD2 (7 bases). CDR1 is MNHEY, CDR2 SMNVEV, per germline (reference sequence). The CDR3 has 18 amino acids. V was cut by 3 bases and J by 2 bases, with 21 bases left in between. The DNA of the CDR3 is TGTGCCAGCAGTTTCAGGGGTGCGGGAGAGGGTAACACAGATACGCAGTATTTT. Its protein product is CASSFRGAGEGNTDTQYF.

This chain uses TRBV9 with TRBJ2-7; possibly TRBD1 or TRBD2 for D (7 bases each). Trimming removed 0 bases from V and 5 bases from J, with 21 bases in between. CDR1 SGDLS and CDR2 YYNGEE come from the germline V gene. There are 17 residues in the CDR3. The CDR3 DNA follows: TGTGCCAGCAGCGTAGATTCCTTGGGGAGGGGGCGTGACGAGCAGTACTTC. Its translation is CASSVDSLGRGRDEQYF.

This sequence joins TRBV7-3 and TRBJ2-7; TRBD1 aligns across 11 bases. Trimming cost V 5 bases and J 5 bases; bases outside gene matches: 8. This CDR3 has 15 residues. The germline gives CDR1 SGHTA, CDR2 FQGTGA. Here the CDR3 DNA reads TGTGCCAGCAGCCCGGGACAGGGGGTTTCCGACGAGCAGTACTTC. Translating it yields CASSPGQGVSDEQYF.

The chain uses TRBV27 and TRBJ2-7, with D maybe TRBD1 (8 bases). Germline V gene sequence: CDR1 MNHEY, CDR2 SMNVEV (reference sequence). V was shortened by 5 bases and J by 4 bases, with 12 bases between the two germline ends. The length of the CDR3 is 13 residues. This chain's CDR3 is CASSTGGGYEQYF. In DNA, the CDR3 is TGTGCCAGCAGTACAGGGGGGGGTTACGAGCAGTACTTC.

This chain uses TRBV7-8 with TRBJ1-2; possibly TRBD1 for D (5 bases). The ends were cut back, 4 bases at V and 3 bases at J, with 15 bases in the middle. Germline V gene sequence: CDR1 SGHVS, CDR2 FQNEAQ. This CDR3 is built from 15 residues. CDR3 nucleotide sequence: TGTGCCAGCAGCTCACGACAGATCACTTACTATGGCTACACCTTC. Its translation is CASSSRQITYYGYTF.

The genes are TRBV6-5 and TRBJ1-1; no reliable D call. V lost 2 bases, J lost 1 base, and 11 bases lay in between. Germline V gene sequence: CDR1 MNHEY, CDR2 SVGAGI. The CDR3 is 15 amino acids. The CDR3 bases are TGTGCCAGCAGTTACAGGTGGGCATCGAACACTGAAGCTTTCTTT. Translated: CASSYRWASNTEAFF.

This clone was seen just once. The chain employs TRBV5-5 and TRBJ1-4; D not resolved. The CDR3 consists of 14 residues. The V end lost 2 bases, the J end lost 0 bases, and 5 bases lay between the germline ends. Looked up from germline, CDR1 is SGHKS and CDR2 is YYEKEE (reference sequence). CDR3 amino acids: CASSFGTTNEKLFF. The CDR3 DNA sequence: TGTGCCAGCAGCTTCGGTACAACTAATGAAAAACTGTTTTTT.

The rearrangement links TRBV19 to TRBJ1-2; 9 bases agree with TRBD1. This CDR3 is 16 amino acids long. Germline lookup yields CDR1 LNHDA and CDR2 SQIVND (reference sequence). V shed 3 bases, J shed 0 bases, and the junction held 5 bases outside the gene matches. CDR3 amino acids: CASSMGQGSANYGYTF. The CDR3 region has the DNA TGTGCCAGTAGTATGGGACAGGGCTCAGCTAACTATGGCTACACCTTC.

This clone was recorded once. The V gene is TRBV19, the J gene TRBJ2-7; D could derive from TRBD1 or TRBD2 (5 bases each). V shed 6 bases and J shed 2 bases, with 20 bases lying between them. Germline values: CDR1 LNHDA, CDR2 SQIVND (reference sequence). This CDR3 is built from 16 residues. The DNA of the CDR3 is TGTGCCAGTAGCACACACGGGGCCCGCCCCCCCTACGAGCAGTACTTC. Its translation is CASSTHGARPPYEQYF.

The rearrangement links TRBV12-3 or TRBV12-4 to TRBJ2-6; D uncertain. CDR3 length: 11 amino acids. The V and J ends lost 7 bases and 7 bases respectively, with 5 bases between them. CDR3 DNA: TGTGCCAGCAACGGAGCCAACGTCCTGACTTTC. Its protein product is CASNGANVLTF.

This chain uses TRBV6-5 with TRBJ2-2, with D perhaps matching TRBD2 (6 bases). This CDR3 spans 13 amino acids. V was clipped by 11 bases and J by 6 bases, with 16 bases between them. Germline assignment: CDR1 MNHEY and CDR2 SVGAGI. The CDR3 DNA follows: TGTGCCTCATACGGGTGGAGGGCCGGGGAGCTGTTTTTT. This gives the protein CASYGWRAGELFF.

V usage is TRBV5-1 and J usage is TRBJ2-7, with unresolved D. The CDR3 sequence is 12 residues long. Germline-derived CDR1 and CDR2 are SGHRS and YFSETQ. The V and J ends lost 0 bases and 3 bases respectively, with 4 bases between them. The CDR3 region has the DNA TGCGCCAGCAGCTTGGGGGGCTACGAGCAGTACTTC. It codes for CASSLGGYEQYF. Complete variable domain (other parts from reference TRBV5-1 and TRBJ2-7): KAGVTQTPRYLIKTRGQQVTLSCSPISGHRSVSWYQQTPGQGLQFLFEYFSETQRNKGNFPGRFSGRQFSNSRSEMNVSTLELGDSALYLCASSLGGYEQYFGPGTRLTVT.

This clone was counted a single time. The V and J genes are TRBV11-2 and TRBJ2-3; D unresolved. Trimming took off 0 bases at V and 3 bases at J, with 7 bases between the two ends. The CDR3 has 14 amino acids. Per germline, CDR1 SGHAT and CDR2 FQNNGV. The CDR3 sequence is CASSLDWRTDTQYF. The DNA of the CDR3 is TGTGCCAGCAGCTTAGATTGGCGGACAGATACGCAGTATTTT.

This clone occurred once. One end of the junction does not line up with germline, which may come from a read error. V gene TRBV11-2 combines with J gene TRBJ2-3; a weak D match, TRBD1 (8 bases). Germline CDR1 reads SGHAT; CDR2 reads FQNNGV. CDR3 length: 15 residues. The CDR3 nucleotides read TGTGCCAGTAGCTCCCAACAGGGGGGGACAGATACGCAGTATTTT. It translates to CASSSQQGGTDTQYF.

The V gene is TRBV2, the J gene TRBJ2-1; TRBD2 is a possible D gene (7 bases). CDR1 is SNHLY and CDR2 is FYNNEI in the germline V gene. With 6 bases removed from V and 8 bases from J, the gap between germline ends came to 17 bases. CDR3 length: 14 residues. CDR3 sequence (DNA): TGTGCCAGCAGGGGGGGGGCCGAGTTCCATGAGCAGTTCTTC. It codes for CASRGGAEFHEQFF.

The chain combines TRBV6-2 or TRBV6-3 with TRBJ2-2, with 8 bases that match TRBD1. Germline CDR1 reads MNHEY; CDR2 reads SVGEGT. V lost 2 bases to trimming and J lost 6 bases; unmatched junction nucleotides: 5. CDR3 length: 15 amino acids. The CDR3 loop reads CASSYPTGGPGELFF. The CDR3 bases are TGTGCCAGCAGTTACCCCACAGGGGGGCCCGGGGAGCTGTTTTTT.

The chain links TRBV3-1 (or the pseudogene TRBV3-2) to TRBJ1-1; D is unresolved. V gave up 1 base and J gave up 6 bases, with 9 bases separating them. The V gene's germline CDR1 is LGHDT and CDR2 YNNKEL (reference sequence). The CDR3 length is 13 residues. CDR3 coding DNA: TGTGCCAGCAGCCAAGGAGGCAAGTCTGAAGCTTTCTTT. It specifies CASSQGGKSEAFF.

The chain joins TRBV6-5 to TRBJ2-7; 8 bases match TRBD2. Germline V lookup: CDR1 MNHEY, CDR2 SVGAGI. The CDR3 is 13 amino acids. V gave up 7 bases and J gave up 4 bases; unmatched junction bases: 6. The CDR3 sequence is CASTPSGSYEQYF. The CDR3 bases are TGTGCCAGCACACCTAGCGGGTCGTACGAGCAGTACTTC.

The rearrangement links TRBV7-9 to TRBJ1-1; no reliable D call. Germline CDR1 SEHNR, CDR2 FQNEAQ (reference sequence). The CDR3 spans 14 residues. The V and J ends lost 5 bases and 4 bases respectively, with 14 bases between them. The CDR3 reads CASSLNPKSTEAFF. The CDR3 region has the DNA TGTGCCAGCAGCCTAAACCCCAAGAGCACTGAAGCTTTCTTT.

The chain links TRBV4-1 to TRBJ2-7, with 13 bases aligning to TRBD2. Germline CDR1 MGHRA, CDR2 YSYEKL. V shed 4 bases and J 1 base; nucleotides not matched to a gene: 4. The CDR3 is 16 residues long. The DNA for the CDR3 is TGCGCCAGCAGCCGGGGACTAGCGGGGATTTCCTACGAGCAGTACTTC. Encoded protein: CASSRGLAGISYEQYF.

The chain recombines TRBV5-4 with TRBJ2-1, with D possibly matching TRBD1 (6 bases). The CDR3 covers 15 residues. With 7 bases removed from V and 8 bases from J, the gap between germline ends came to 22 bases. Germline loops: CDR1 SGHNT, CDR2 YYREEE (reference sequence). CDR3 DNA: TGTGCCAGCGGGGGCCCCGGGACCCAGGGACATGAGCAGTTCTTC. This translates into CASGGPGTQGHEQFF.

V gene TRBV2 combines with J gene TRBJ1-1; D is possibly TRBD1 (6 bases). Germline CDR1 reads SNHLY; CDR2 reads FYNNEI. CDR3 size: 14 residues. V lost 6 bases and J 1 base, leaving 12 bases between the germline ends. CDR3 coding DNA: TGTGCCAGCAGGGGGACATGGTCGAACACTGAAGCTTTCTTT. Translating it yields CASRGTWSNTEAFF.

The rearrangement uses TRBV29-1 and TRBJ2-2, with D possibly being TRBD2 (5 bases). The CDR3 loop spans 13 amino acids. V lost 7 bases and J lost 3, with 12 bases in between. Germline V gene lookup returns CDR1 SQVTM and CDR2 ANQGSEA. CDR3 in amino acids: CSARLLYTGELFF. The CDR3 region has the DNA TGCAGCGCTCGACTACTTTACACCGGGGAGCTGTTTTTT.

The chain uses TRBV6-5 and TRBJ2-7; D uncertain. This CDR3 has 13 amino acids. Germline-derived CDR1 and CDR2 are MNHEY and SVGAGI. V lost 0 bases and J 4 bases, leaving 7 bases between the germline ends. Here the CDR3 reads CASSYSSLYEQYF. The CDR3 nucleotides read TGTGCCAGCAGTTACTCCTCTCTTTACGAGCAGTACTTC.

V is TRBV29-1 and J is TRBJ2-2; D is possibly TRBD2 (5 bases). Germline values: CDR1 SQVTM, CDR2 ANQGSEA. CDR3 size: 15 residues. The germline V and J ends were trimmed by 6 bases and 1 base, with 15 bases remaining between them. Written as DNA, the CDR3 is TGCAGCGTGCGCCGGACTTTCGAGAACACCGGGGAGCTGTTTTTT. It encodes CSVRRTFENTGELFF.

As for this clone: Germline is not matched at one junction end, which may reflect a read error. Within the sample, other DNA sequences also encode this same CDR3. V is TRBV2 and J is TRBJ1-1; D unresolved. The CDR3 has 11 residues. The germline V gene has CDR1 SNHLY and CDR2 FYNNEI. The CDR3 sequence: CASRVNTEAFF. The CDR3 bases are TGTGCCAGCAGGGTGAATACTGAAGCTTTCTTT.

The gene calls are TRBV27 and TRBJ1-6, with D tentatively TRBD1 (5 bases). This CDR3 contains 16 residues. V lost 6 bases and J 2 bases, leaving 14 bases between the germline ends. Per the germline V gene, CDR1 is MNHEY and CDR2 is SMNVEV (reference sequence). The CDR3 DNA is TGTGCCAGCAGAAGACAGACAACACCCTATAATTCACCCCTCCACTTT. It yields the protein CASRRQTTPYNSPLHF.